This T cell receptor beta chain was profiled in a study of T cells after yellow fever vaccination. This clonotype came up many times. CDR3 length: 14 amino acids. After removal of 5 bases from V and 5 bases from J, the junction contained 7 bases not matched to a gene. In germline, CDR1 is SGHRS, CDR2 YFSETQ. In TCRdb, the 5' RACE reads were re-called with MiXCR into one record per CDR3 protein. The data contain 100,000 to 150,000 distinct CDR3 sequences, about 7.4% of them singletons. This rearrangement joins TRBV5-1 to TRBJ2-3; TRBD2 agrees at 8 bases. The sample here was CD4+ T cells sorted from PBMCs, taken approximately 11 days after the first yellow fever vaccination. The receptor's source is a man between 18 and 35 years old who received the YFV17D yellow fever vaccine. The CDR3 spells CASSREGEVDTQYF. The CDR3 DNA reads TGCGCCAGCAGTCGGGAGGGCGAGGTAGATACGCAGTATTTT.